The T cell receptor (beta chain) described here comes from a study of T-cell memory formation after mild COVID-19. Study background: Largely donor-specific sequence clusters came from a couple of donors.

CDR1 is SNHLY and CDR2 is FYNNEI in the germline V gene. V lost 4 bases to trimming and J lost 2 bases, with 12 bases between them. This CDR3 spans 14 amino acids. This clonotype appeared a few times. One entry per CDR3 protein results from TCRdb running MiXCR on the 5' RACE reads. The repertoire includes around 390,000 distinct CDR3 sequences, 16% of them detected once, and 20% to 25% sits in the top ten. The chain carries TRBV2 and TRBJ2-7; no firm D call. The source is a man younger than 35 who had mild COVID-19 (a few samples of this study predate the infection). Cell type and time point are not known. Sequencing input: PBMCs or a T cell subset sorted from them (not recorded which). Here the CDR3 reads CASSVEVSPYEQYF. For the CDR3, the DNA is TGTGCCAGCAGTGTAGAGGTTAGCCCCTACGAGCAGTACTTC.